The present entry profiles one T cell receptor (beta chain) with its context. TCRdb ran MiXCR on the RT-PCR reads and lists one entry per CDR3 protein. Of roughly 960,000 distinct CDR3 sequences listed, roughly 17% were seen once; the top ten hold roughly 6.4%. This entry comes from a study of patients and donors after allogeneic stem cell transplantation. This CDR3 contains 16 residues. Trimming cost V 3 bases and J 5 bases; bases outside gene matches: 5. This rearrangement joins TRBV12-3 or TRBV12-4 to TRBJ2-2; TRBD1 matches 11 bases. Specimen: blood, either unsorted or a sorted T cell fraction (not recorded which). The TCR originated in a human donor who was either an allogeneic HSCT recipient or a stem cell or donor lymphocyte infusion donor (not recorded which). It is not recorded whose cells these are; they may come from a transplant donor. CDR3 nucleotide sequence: TGTGCCAGCAGTTTTGAGGGACAGGGGGAAACCGGGGAGCTGTTTTTT. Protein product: CASSFEGQGETGELFF.